These 20 T cell receptor beta chains share one sample of origin, sequenced in a study of OX40 agonist ivuxolimab in advanced cancers. Produced via immunoSEQ multiplex PCR; TCRdb's table is partial and in-frame only. The repertoire holds some 59,000 clones, with approximately 87% as singletons. Sequences were derived from CD4+ or CD8+ T cells sorted from blood, sampled in a trial of the OX40 agonist ivuxolimab. These receptors were collected from an adult with an advanced solid tumor such as melanoma, head and neck, liver or kidney cancer.

The J gene is TRBJ2-5, the V gene TRBV4-1; 7 bases match TRBD1. This CDR3 contains 15 residues. Per germline, CDR1 MGHRA and CDR2 YSYEKL. After removal of 0 bases from V and 5 bases from J, the junction contained 6 bases not matched to a gene. CDR3 sequence reads: CASSQDGRGRETQYF. In DNA, the CDR3 is TGCGCCAGCAGCCAAGATGGAAGGGGGCGGGAGACCCAGTACTTC.

This chain links TRBV7-8 with TRBJ2-1; weak D call: TRBD1 (6 bases). In germline, CDR1 is SGHVS, CDR2 FQNEAQ. The CDR3 has 13 amino acids. Trimming left V 5 bases short and J 9 bases short, with 14 bases between. CDR3 sequence (DNA): TGTGCCAGCAGCACCCGACAGGTCATTGAGCAGTTCTTC. Its protein product is CASSTRQVIEQFF.

This clone was counted a few times. The chain combines TRBV7-3 with TRBJ2-1; D possibly corresponds to TRBD2 (6 bases). The CDR3 contains 13 residues. The germline CDR1 and CDR2 sequences are SGHTA and FQGTGA. With 5 bases removed from V and 5 bases from J, the gap between germline ends came to 10 bases. The CDR3 coding sequence is TGTGCCAGCAGCCCGGGGGTGAACAATGAGCAGTTCTTC. Encoded protein: CASSPGVNNEQFF.

The J gene is TRBJ2-1, the V gene TRBV28; 7 nucleotides agree with TRBD2. Trimming took 1 base from V and 7 from J; bases not matched to a gene: 10. The CDR3 is 16 residues long. Germline assignment: CDR1 MDHEN and CDR2 SYDVKM. Here the CDR3 DNA reads TGTGCCAGCAGTTTATTTTCTTTGCGGGGAGGGAATGAGCAGTTCTTC. Translated: CASSLFSLRGGNEQFF.

The chain has TRBV18 and TRBJ2-7; perhaps TRBD1 as D (6 bases). The V gene lost 2 bases and the J gene lost 2 bases, with 13 bases spanning the gap. CDR3 size: 15 residues. Germline V lookup: CDR1 KGHSH, CDR2 LQKENI. In DNA form, the CDR3 reads TGTGCCAGCTCACCAGGGGCAGGGGTCACCTACGAGCAGTACTTC. Protein product: CASSPGAGVTYEQYF.

V usage is TRBV5-4 and J usage is TRBJ1-2; tentative D call: TRBD1 (6 bases). This CDR3 region has 15 residues. Germline CDR1 is SGHNT and CDR2 is YYREEE (reference sequence). Trimming left V 4 bases short and J 0 bases short, with 13 bases between. CDR3: CASSEDRLANYGYTF. CDR3 coding DNA: TGTGCCAGCAGCGAGGACAGATTAGCTAACTATGGCTACACCTTC.

The chain combines TRBV10-3 with TRBJ1-4, with a possible D match to TRBD1 (5 bases). Germline-derived CDR1 and CDR2 are ENHRY and SYGVKD. V was cut by 2 bases and J by 3 bases, with 10 bases left in between. This CDR3 contains 15 residues. Written as DNA, the CDR3 is TGTGCCATCAGTGAGAGTGGGGGGGCTAATGAAAAACTGTTTTTT. Its translation: CAISESGGANEKLFF.

This rearrangement joins TRBV29-1 to TRBJ2-5; D might be TRBD1 (5 bases). V gave up 2 bases and J gave up 7 bases, with 17 bases separating them. Germline CDR1 is SQVTM and CDR2 is ANQGSEA. The CDR3 is 14 amino acids. The CDR3 sequence is CSVENRRPPGTQYF. The CDR3 coding sequence is TGCAGCGTTGAAAACAGGAGACCCCCGGGGACCCAGTACTTC.

The chain uses TRBV29-1 and TRBJ2-5; 11 bases agree with TRBD1. Germline V gives CDR1 SQVTM, CDR2 ANQGSEA. The CDR3 is made up of 15 amino acids. J gave up 4 bases and V 8 bases, and 12 bases lay outside the gene matches. CDR3: CSLGTGGMIGETQYF. In DNA form, the CDR3 reads TGCAGCTTAGGGACAGGGGGGATGATCGGAGAGACCCAGTACTTC.

The CDR3 region is CASSRDLYNEQFF. The DNA of the CDR3 is TGTGCCAGCAGCAGGGACTTATACAATGAGCAGTTCTTC. The chain uses TRBV7-3 and TRBJ2-1, with D possibly being TRBD2 (6 bases). The germline gives CDR1 SGHTA, CDR2 FQGTGA. Trimming removed 5 bases at V and 4 bases at J, with 9 bases between. CDR3 length: 13 residues.

CDR3 sequence: CAWIEGPVGGYTF. The DNA of the CDR3 is TGTGCCTGGATAGAGGGGCCGGTGGGGGGCTACACCTTC. This sequence joins TRBV30 and TRBJ1-2, with D tentatively TRBD1 (5 bases). The CDR3 is made up of 13 amino acids. Germline CDR1 reads GTSNPN; CDR2 reads SVGIG (reference sequence). Trimming shortened V by 4 bases and J by 8 bases, and 17 bases separated the two germline ends.

The chain joins TRBV6-5 to TRBJ1-2; 8 nucleotides agree with TRBD1. V lost 5 bases, J lost 9 bases, and 5 bases stayed unmatched. This CDR3 spans 12 amino acids. Germline loops: CDR1 MNHEY, CDR2 SVGAGI. CDR3 DNA: TGTGCCAGCAGTCCCGGGACAGGAAGCTACACCTTC. Translation gives CASSPGTGSYTF.

The V call is TRBV29-1, the J call TRBJ1-1; the D is unclear. In germline, CDR1 is SQVTM, CDR2 ANQGSEA. V lost 4 bases, J lost 7 bases, and 10 bases lay in between. The length of the CDR3 is 11 residues. The CDR3 loop reads CSVAPAGEAFF. The CDR3 DNA follows: TGCAGCGTTGCTCCTGCAGGTGAAGCTTTCTTT.

This chain joins TRBV5-1 and TRBJ1-5; maybe TRBD1 (6 bases). The CDR3 is 15 residues long. CDR1 SGHRS and CDR2 YFSETQ come from the germline V gene. V dropped 4 bases and J dropped 6 bases, with 17 bases sitting between them. The CDR3 loop is CASSPSAGDGQPQHF. CDR3 DNA: TGCGCCAGCAGCCCCAGCGCAGGGGACGGTCAGCCCCAGCATTTT.

The chain employs TRBV19 and TRBJ2-1, with D uncertain. The germline V gene encodes CDR1 LNHDA and CDR2 SQIVND (reference sequence). The CDR3 covers 12 residues. Trimming pared 3 bases from V and 8 bases from J, leaving 8 bases between. CDR3 bases: TGTGCCAGTAGTATGTCGACCCATGAGCAGTTCTTC. Its protein product is CASSMSTHEQFF. The full variable domain, completed using reference TRBV19 and TRBJ2-1, is DGGITQSPKYLFRKEGQNVTLSCEQNLNHDAMYWYRQDPGQGLRLIYYSQIVNDFQKGDIAEGYSVSREKKESFPLTVTSAQKNPTAFYLCASSMSTHEQFFGPGTRLTVL.

The chain joins TRBV9 to TRBJ2-3; 8 nucleotides align to TRBD2. J gave up 1 base and V 0 bases, and 7 bases lay outside the gene matches. The V gene's germline CDR1 is SGDLS and CDR2 YYNGEE. The CDR3 spans 17 residues. CDR3 nucleotides: TGTGCCAGCAGCGTAGGCGGAGCGGGGGCGCGCACAGATACGCAGTATTTT. Protein sequence: CASSVGGAGARTDTQYF.

This rearrangement joins TRBV5-4 to TRBJ2-7; 8 nucleotides line up with TRBD2. CDR3 length: 15 amino acids. Germline lookup yields CDR1 SGHNT and CDR2 YYREEE (reference sequence). V shed 3 bases, J shed 4 bases, and the junction held 9 bases outside the gene matches. CDR3 residues: CASSSGGGTEYEQYF. CDR3 nucleotides: TGTGCCAGCAGCTCCGGGGGGGGAACGGAGTACGAGCAGTACTTC.

The rearrangement joins TRBV21-1 to TRBJ1-4. TRBV21-1 is classified as a pseudogene. There are 18 residues in the CDR3. The CDR3 sequence is CASSKEGATGGTNEKLFF. In DNA form, the CDR3 reads TGTGCCAGCAGCAAAGAGGGGGCGACGGGAGGGACTAATGAAAAACTGTTTTTT.

The CDR3 nucleotides are TGTGCCACCAGCAGAGATACAGGGGACTACGAGCAGTACTTC. This encodes CATSRDTGDYEQYF. The V call is TRBV15, the J call TRBJ2-7; the match to TRBD1 covers 7 bases. The J segment lost 3 bases and the V segment lost 0 bases, leaving 2 bases of the junction unmatched. CDR3 length: 14 amino acids. Germline CDR1 LNHNV, CDR2 YYDKDF (reference sequence).

The chain combines TRBV19 with TRBJ1-5; D possibly corresponds to TRBD1 (5 bases). Germline assignment: CDR1 LNHDA and CDR2 SQIVND (reference sequence). The CDR3 is made up of 13 amino acids. The V gene lost 10 bases and the J gene lost 2 bases, with 12 bases spanning the gap. Written as DNA, the CDR3 is TGTGCCACCAGGGCCGTTGGCAATCAGCCCCAGCATTTT. Its translation is CATRAVGNQPQHF.